One sample yielded the 15 T cell receptor beta chains listed below, sequenced in a study of T-cell reconstitution after alpha-beta-depleted transplantation in children. As it was prepared, the TCRbeta library received unique molecular identifiers. TCRdb re-called the PCR reads with MiXCR, one entry per CDR3 protein. This table holds fewer than 550,000 distinct CDR3 sequences, approximately 10% found once. The sample was PBMCs, mostly from graft donor cells, taken 180 days after TCRalphabeta/CD19-depleted stem cell transplant. The source of these receptors is a female patient aged 2-9 years who had a stem cell transplant for aplastic anemia, so the T cells may come from the graft donor.

The rearrangement links TRBV12-3 or TRBV12-4 to TRBJ1-2; 8 bases match TRBD1. This CDR3 is 15 amino acids long. Trimming cost V 1 base and J 4 bases; bases outside gene matches: 5. CDR3 loop: CASSLGAGGGYGYTF. DNA of the CDR3: TGTGCCAGCAGTTTAGGGGCAGGGGGCGGCTATGGCTACACCTTC.

The chain combines TRBV20-1 with TRBJ2-2; 7 positions match TRBD1. This CDR3 has 14 amino acids. CDR1 is DFQATT and CDR2 is SNEGSKA in the germline V gene (reference sequence). V was clipped by 5 bases and J by 6 bases; unmatched bases: 9. As DNA, the CDR3 is TGCAGTGCTTCGACAGGGAAGGGGCCCGGGGAGCTGTTTTTT. Residues: CSASTGKGPGELFF.

The rearrangement links TRBV6-1 to TRBJ2-6; D call uncertain. The CDR3 extends over 15 amino acids. From germline, CDR1 is MNHNS and CDR2 SASEGT. V gave up 5 bases and J gave up 4 bases, with 12 bases separating them. CDR3 protein: CASSLRWSGANVLTF. In DNA, the CDR3 is TGTGCCAGCAGTCTTCGGTGGTCCGGGGCCAACGTCCTGACTTTC.

The rearrangement uses TRBV7-2 and TRBJ2-7, with 8 nucleotides matching TRBD2. Germline CDR1 and CDR2: SGHTA and FQGNSA. This CDR3 region has 15 residues. Losses at the gene ends were 0 bases for V and 4 bases for J; bases not matched to a gene: 5. For the CDR3, the DNA is TGTGCCAGCAGCTTAGCGGGTAGCGGGATGTACGAGCAGTACGTC. Translation gives CASSLAGSGMYEQYV.

This clonotype came up many times. CDR3 nucleotide sequence: TGTGCCAGCAGTCGGACAAAGAACACCGGGGAGCTGTTTTTT. Protein: CASSRTKNTGELFF. The rearrangement joins TRBV6-1 to TRBJ2-2; TRBD1 might be the D (5 bases). Per the germline V gene, CDR1 is MNHNS and CDR2 is SASEGT. Trimming took 5 bases from V and 1 from J, leaving 8 bases between them. This CDR3 is 14 amino acids long.

This clonotype has more than one count but fewer than ten. The chain carries TRBV6-2 or TRBV6-3 and TRBJ2-4; D is unresolved. The V end was cut by 4 bases, the J end by 1 base, with 20 bases between. CDR3 length: 18 amino acids. From germline, CDR1 is MNHEY and CDR2 SVGEGT. Here the CDR3 reads CASSSTPLWVIAKNIQYF. The CDR3 DNA reads as TGTGCCAGCAGTTCTACGCCATTGTGGGTGATTGCCAAAAACATTCAGTACTTC.

V usage is TRBV20-1 and J usage is TRBJ2-5; 11 bases are a match to TRBD1. Germline lookup yields CDR1 DFQATT and CDR2 SNEGSKA (reference sequence). The J segment lost 7 bases and the V segment lost 1 base, leaving 5 bases of the junction unmatched. The CDR3 spans 14 residues. DNA of the CDR3: TGCAGTGCTAGAGGGACAGGGGGCGGGGGGACCCAGTACTTC. It is translated as CSARGTGGGGTQYF.

This clonotype has a handful of counts. The chain has TRBV28 and TRBJ2-1; 10 nucleotides align to TRBD2. There are 14 residues in the CDR3. Unmatched junction bases numbered 8, after V lost 6 bases and J lost 9 bases. Germline CDR1 and CDR2: MDHEN and SYDVKM. This CDR3 is CASRKAGGMFEQFF. CDR3 bases: TGTGCCAGCAGAAAAGCGGGAGGGATGTTTGAGCAGTTCTTC.

This clonotype was detected ten times or more. The chain combines TRBV27 with TRBJ1-2, with D maybe TRBD1 (5 bases). Germline assignment: CDR1 MNHEY and CDR2 SMNVEV (reference sequence). The length of the CDR3 is 18 residues. Trimming cost V 4 bases and J 6 bases, with 27 bases left between them. In DNA form, the CDR3 reads TGTGCCAGCAGTTCGCCCGGCCCATGGAGGGGTGTCGGCGATGGCTACACCTTC. Its translation: CASSSPGPWRGVGDGYTF.

Of note for this clonotype: Its ends do not fully match the called genes, so a read error is possible. The genes are TRBV20-1 and TRBJ2-7; 8 nucleotides align to TRBD2. The length of the CDR3 is 16 residues. Germline lookup yields CDR1 DFQATT and CDR2 SNEGSKA (reference sequence). The CDR3 sequence is CSARGTLAGSPYEQYF. The CDR3 region has the DNA TGCAGTGCTAGAGGGACTCTAGCGGGTTCCCCCTACGAGCAGTATTTC.

The chain couples TRBV12-3 or TRBV12-4 to TRBJ2-5, with D perhaps TRBD1 (5 bases). This CDR3 contains 12 residues. The V end was cut by 3 bases, the J end by 6 bases, with 8 bases between. The CDR3 nucleotides are TGTGCCAGCAGTTTGGGGCCGCAGACCCAGTACTTC. Translation: CASSLGPQTQYF.

This clonotype was counted only a few times. The gene calls are TRBV20-1 and TRBJ2-1; no firm D call. Trimming pared 3 bases from V and 15 bases from J, leaving 12 bases between. Germline-derived CDR1 and CDR2 are DFQATT and SNEGSKA (reference sequence). CDR3 length equals 10 residues. This CDR3 is CSASRDSAFF. The CDR3 nucleotides read TGCAGTGCTAGTCGCGATAGTGCGTTCTTC.

This clonotype was recorded many times. V gene TRBV6-1 combines with J gene TRBJ2-5, with TRBD2 matching over 8 bases. CDR3 size: 16 residues. V was pared by 5 bases and J by 1 base, with 9 bases of the junction left unmatched. Germline values: CDR1 MNHNS, CDR2 SASEGT. CDR3 nucleotide sequence: TGTGCCAGCAGTAAACCGGGACTAGAGGCCCAAGAGACCCAGTACTTC. Its translation: CASSKPGLEAQETQYF.

This clonotype has a handful of counts. V usage is TRBV15 and J usage is TRBJ2-7; perhaps TRBD2 as D (6 bases). The CDR3 consists of 15 residues. The germline V gene encodes CDR1 LNHNV and CDR2 YYDKDF (reference sequence). V shed 1 base and J shed 5 bases, with 15 bases lying between them. The CDR3 spells CATSRVPGRPNEQYF. As DNA, the CDR3 is TGTGCCACCAGCAGAGTTCCAGGGAGGCCCAACGAGCAGTACTTC.

In this sample, this clonotype turned up many times. V is TRBV5-1 and J is TRBJ2-2; no firm D call. The CDR3 length is 12 residues. The germline gives CDR1 SGHRS, CDR2 YFSETQ. V lost 0 bases and J lost 7, with 4 bases in between. CDR3 residues: CASSLVNGELFF. CDR3 DNA: TGCGCCAGCAGCTTGGTCAACGGGGAGCTGTTTTTT.